Listed below are T cell receptor beta chains from one sample, sequenced in a study of T cells after yellow fever vaccination. TCRdb re-called the 5' RACE reads with MiXCR, one entry per CDR3 protein. The sample lists roughly 500,000 distinct CDR3 sequences; 15% to 20% were seen once. Sequenced here: PBMCs, sampled 15 days after the yellow fever booster vaccination. Every receptor here comes from a young man who received the YFV17D yellow fever vaccine. Each CDR3 is given with its conserved first and last residue. The D gene is left open where the match is weak. Clone size is given for some rows only: seen once, a few or many times, or a class if the clone is expanded.

j_call	clone_size	d_call	v_call	cdr3_nt	cdr3_aa
TRBJ2-6	NA	NA	TRBV12-3/TRBV12-4	TGTGCCAGCAGTTTGGCGGGACTCGGAACTGGGGCCAACGTCCTGACTTTC	CASSLAGLGTGANVLTF
TRBJ2-5	many	NA	TRBV6-6	TGTGCCAGCAGGAGAGAGACCCAGTACTTC	CASRRETQYF
TRBJ2-3	few	NA	TRBV28	TGTGCCAGCGGGCCAGATACGCAGTATTTT	CASGPDTQYF
TRBJ1-6	NA	NA	TRBV7-2	TGTGCCAGCAGCACAAGTACAGGGAATAATTCACCCCTCCACTTT	CASSTSTGNNSPLHF
TRBJ1-6	NA	NA	TRBV5-1	TGCGCCAGCAGCTTGGAAGTGGGAAATTCACCCCTCCACTTT	CASSLEVGNSPLHF
TRBJ2-7	few	TRBD2	TRBV5-1	TGCGCCAGCAGAGACTTGCTAGCGGGAGTCGAAGAGCAGTACTTC	CASRDLLAGVEEQYF
TRBJ1-1	few	TRBD1	TRBV12-3/TRBV12-4	TGTGCCAGCAGCTATACAGGGGCCACTGAAGCTTTCTTT	CASSYTGATEAFF
TRBJ2-2	few	NA	TRBV12-3/TRBV12-4	TGTGCCAGCATTGTCTACACCGGGGAGCTGTTTTTT	CASIVYTGELFF
TRBJ2-3	NA	TRBD2	TRBV20-1	TGCTGTGCTCCGCAGAGACTAGCGGGAGGCGGAGATACGCAGTATTTT	CCAPQRLAGGGDTQYF
TRBJ2-5	NA	TRBD2	TRBV20-1	TGCAGTGCCACTGGGACTAGCGGGTTCCAAGAGACCCAGTACTTC	CSATGTSGFQETQYF
TRBJ2-3	many	TRBD2	TRBV29-1	TGCAGCGCTACGGGCCATAGCGGGACGTTTGATACGCAGTATTTT	CSATGHSGTFDTQYF
TRBJ2-5	NA	TRBD1	TRBV20-1	TGCAGTGCCTATGACAGGGTGACTTCGGAGACCCAGTACTTC	CSAYDRVTSETQYF
TRBJ2-5	few	TRBD1	TRBV3-1	TGTGCCAGCAGCCAAAACAGGGGAGCTGAGACCCAGTACTTC	CASSQNRGAETQYF
TRBJ2-7	NA	NA	TRBV7-2	TGTGCCAGCAGCTTCGACCACGAGCAGTACTTC	CASSFDHEQYF
TRBJ2-6	NA	NA	TRBV19	TGTGCCACTTCGCGTATGGGTGGGCAGGGGAGTGCTGGGGCCAACGTCCTGACTTTC	CATSRMGGQGSAGANVLTF
TRBJ2-3	few	NA	TRBV4-3	TGCGCCAGCAGCCAAGAGTCAGGGACCAGGGATACGCAGTATTTT	CASSQESGTRDTQYF
TRBJ1-5	many	TRBD1	TRBV10-3	TGTGCCATCAGTCGGGACAGTAGCAATCAGCCCCAGCATTTT	CAISRDSSNQPQHF
TRBJ1-2	few	TRBD1	TRBV7-8	TGTGCCAGCAGCCCCCGGGGGACAGGGGACGGCTACACCTTC	CASSPRGTGDGYTF
TRBJ2-1	few	NA	TRBV5-5	TGTGCCAGCAGCTTGACCCTTCCGGCCGTGATGGAGTTCTTC	CASSLTLPAVMEFF
TRBJ2-1	once	NA	TRBV6-1	TGTGCCAGCGGCCAACAGGGGGGGCGGGAGTCTGAGCAGTTCTTC	CASGQQGGRESEQFF
TRBJ2-1	NA	NA	TRBV7-3	TGTGCCAGCAGCCCCGGGTGGGGGTACAATGAGCAGTTCTTC	CASSPGWGYNEQFF
TRBJ2-1	few	TRBD2	TRBV25-1	TGTGCCAGTAGCGGGTTCTACAATGAGCAGTTCTTC	CASSGFYNEQFF
TRBJ2-7	few	NA	TRBV21-1	TGTGCCAGCCCCGGGACAGCCCCCTACGAGCAGTACTTC	CASPGTAPYEQYF
TRBJ2-1	NA	NA	TRBV20-1	TGCAGTGCTAGGGTACCGGGGGGCGGTGAGCAGTTCTTC	CSARVPGGGEQFF
TRBJ2-5	NA	TRBD2	TRBV3-1	TGTGCCAGCAGCCAAGAATCGGGGAGACTAGCGGGAGAGACCCAGTACTTC	CASSQESGRLAGETQYF
TRBJ2-3	NA	TRBD1	TRBV18	TGTGCCAGCTCACCAAGGGGACAGGGGGCCAGCACAGATACGCAGTATTTT	CASSPRGQGASTDTQYF
TRBJ1-2	few	NA	TRBV4-2	TGTGCCAGCAGCCAAGACCCAACAGGGTATAATGGCTACACCTTC	CASSQDPTGYNGYTF
TRBJ2-1	few	TRBD2	TRBV7-8	TGTGCCAGCAGCTTACCCCGGGGGCTAGCGGGAGCAGAGGAGCAGTTCTTC	CASSLPRGLAGAEEQFF
TRBJ2-7	once	TRBD2	TRBV11-2	TGTGCCAGCAGTATACCGGGGGACTACTCCTACGAGCAGTACTTC	CASSIPGDYSYEQYF
TRBJ2-7	NA	TRBD1	TRBV10-3	TGTGCCATCAGTGAGGAGGGGGCAGGTCGTACCTACGAGCAGTACTTC	CAISEEGAGRTYEQYF
TRBJ2-3	NA	NA	TRBV20-1	TGCAGTGCTGTGGCTAGCGCTACAGATACGCAGTATTTT	CSAVASATDTQYF
TRBJ2-1	NA	TRBD2	TRBV2	TGTGCCACCTCAGGACTAGCGGCCAATGAGCAGTTCTTC	CATSGLAANEQFF
TRBJ2-2	NA	NA	TRBV20-1	TGCAGTGCTGCCAACCCGAACACCGGGGAGCTGTTTTTT	CSAANPNTGELFF
TRBJ2-1	NA	TRBD2	TRBV7-8	TGTGCCAGCATCGATCCGCTAGCGGGAGGGCCGGGTGAGCAGTTCTTC	CASIDPLAGGPGEQFF
TRBJ1-1	few	TRBD1	TRBV29-1	TGCAGCGTCTACGGACAGGGGAACACTGAAGCTTTCTTT	CSVYGQGNTEAFF
TRBJ2-7	NA	NA	TRBV7-9	TGTGCCAGCAGCACGGACCTTTTAGGGCAGTACTTC	CASSTDLLGQYF
TRBJ2-7	few	TRBD2	TRBV28	TGTGCCAGCAGGTCAACTAGCGGGCGGGAGTACTTC	CASRSTSGREYF
TRBJ1-2	few	NA	TRBV5-1	TGCGCCAGCAGCACAAGACCCGGGGAGGCTGGCTACACCTTC	CASSTRPGEAGYTF
TRBJ2-3	few	TRBD2	TRBV9	TGTGCCAGCAGCCGGGAGAGCGGGAGTTTAAGCACAGATACGCAGTATTTT	CASSRESGSLSTDTQYF
TRBJ1-1	NA	NA	TRBV5-1	TGCGCCAGCAGCTCCGCGGTGAACACTGAAGCTTTCTTT	CASSSAVNTEAFF
TRBJ2-1	few	TRBD2	TRBV3-1	TGTGCCAGCAGCCCGTTGACTAGCGGGAATTTGAATGAGCAGTTCTTC	CASSPLTSGNLNEQFF
TRBJ2-5	few	TRBD2	TRBV5-1	TGCGCCAGCAGCCCCGGGACTAGTGGTTTTCGAGAGACCCAGTACTTC	CASSPGTSGFRETQYF
TRBJ2-7	few	NA	TRBV5-1	TGCGCCAGCAGCTTCAATAGATTAATGGGACGAGCCTCCCCATCCTACGAGCAGTACTTC	CASSFNRLMGRASPSYEQYF
TRBJ2-5	NA	TRBD1	TRBV20-1	TGCAGTGCGGAGTACAGGGGTTGGGAGACCCAGTACTTC	CSAEYRGWETQYF
TRBJ2-2	NA	NA	TRBV29-1	TGCAGCGCCAACCAGGGACCGTCCACCGGGGAGCTGTTTTTT	CSANQGPSTGELFF
TRBJ1-4	NA	NA	TRBV7-2	TGTGCCAGCAGTTCCGGGACAACCGAAAAACTGTTTTTT	CASSSGTTEKLFF
TRBJ2-5	NA	NA	TRBV4-2	TGTGCCAGCAGCCAAGGTGTCCCTAGCGCGGAGACCCAGTACTTC	CASSQGVPSAETQYF
TRBJ1-2	few	NA	TRBV27	TGTGCCAGCAGAAGTCTCGGGGGCCGTGGTGGCTACACCTTC	CASRSLGGRGGYTF